Sequencing of this T cell receptor beta chain was carried out in a study of cytomegalovirus exposure and HLA in healthy donors (dated by TCRdb to the late 2010s). Context from the whole study: According to an earlier analysis of around 600 of the donors, about 179 million T cells yielded 117 million unique TCR beta sequences and 276 Gb of sequence data. About 300 gigabases of sequencing data and 91 million or so unique TCR sequences made up an early release that covered approximately 700 HLA-typed donors. Of the roughly 400 genotyped donors, 81% were placed in the genetic ancestry cluster associated with self-reported Caucasian donors. The aim of the study was to test whether cataloging public T cell receptors could identify signatures of past pathogen exposure. The study used immunosequencing to profile the T cell repertoires of under 700 subjects and linked those repertoires to cytomegalovirus serostatus. In addition to the first cohort of 650 to 750 subjects, a separate validation cohort of approximately 110 different subjects was used. To predict cytomegalovirus infection status, the study brought together high-throughput TCR immunosequencing, statistical association of individual TCRs with disease status, and machine learning. A later analysis re-examined previously published TCR beta repertoires from 610 or so donors and added high-resolution HLA genotyping to investigate patterns of TCR occurrence. The later analysis used no new phenotypic data to find candidate immune exposures, relying instead on TCR beta sequences and their occurrence across donors. An earlier analysis of around 540 of the donors applied high-throughput TCR beta sequencing to assess whether each TCR beta V gene segment acted as functional or pseudogenic. Alongside the repertoire data, information on donor age, sex, ethnicity and CMV serostatus was compiled. A later genetic analysis took genome-wide SNP genotypes for 398 of the 666 donors and used that subset as a discovery cohort. All discovery cohort repertoires had been generated on a single sequencing platform. HLA typing covered class I and class II loci at four-digit resolution. Typing coverage differed by locus: A, B, C, DRB1 and DQB1 were typed in roughly 620-640 donors, DQA1 in 522, DPA1 in 600 to 610, and DPB1 in around 440. Because of strong linkage in the cohort, a few DR-DQ haplotypes were treated as single units for association and clustering. Among about 400 genotyped donors of the cohort, an average of approximately 240,000 unique TCR beta nucleotide sequences was sequenced per donor, of which about 19% were non-productive. Here is what the overall study found, with its caveats: A further reported finding was that TCR beta sequences accurately predicted the HLA-A and HLA-B alleles for most subjects in the first cohort. A later genetic analysis reported fewer N-insertions in productive TCRs among donors in an Asian-associated ancestry cluster than the approximately 670-donor mean. Linkage disequilibrium might explain the correlated functional status among segregating V segments, but an unknown experimental factor could not be ruled out. A later analysis associated 16,951 TCR beta sequences with specific HLA alleles at a false discovery rate of 0.05. The sequencing pipeline was judged likely to have produced a cluster of highly shared sequence variants as a technical artifact. In an earlier analysis of 587 of the donors, most TCR beta V segments appeared in productive rearrangements about 90% or about 30% of the time, broadly matching IMGT annotations. A total of fewer than 200 TCR beta chains were listed by the study as associated with cytomegalovirus. The classifier was reported to diagnose cytomegalovirus status with high specificity and sensitivity in both the original cohort and the validation cohort. Only TCR beta chains were sequenced in this cohort, and the absence of alpha or paired-chain data limited detectable features. According to a later analysis, parvovirus B19, influenza, CMV and Epstein-Barr virus appeared linked to several top co-occurrence clusters. When HLA alleles, especially DR and DQ, strongly co-occurred, TCR associations were difficult to assign to individual alleles. Because HLA typing was unavailable for some donors at each locus, only the typed subset was used in association tests. Across donors, most TCR sequences were observed very rarely, whereas some public TCRs were present in many individuals. In vitro tests confirmed that a few of the cytomegalovirus-associated TCR beta chains recognize cytomegalovirus antigens. In a later analysis, HLA-associated TCR beta chains were found to be more clonally expanded and to have lower generation probabilities than equally common non-associated chains. The earlier analysis of some 560 of the donors excluded roughly 17 rarely observed V segments, including chromosome 9 orphons, because counts were too low. Sequencing depth was assumed to be roughly uniform across donors in the presence/absence analyses, though that assumption may not hold. A later analysis found that most CMV-associated TCR beta chains appeared HLA-restricted, with HLA associations seemingly driven largely by CMV exposure. In a later analysis, the rate of TCR association differed among HLA loci, with DRB1 alleles having the most associated TCRs and HLA-C alleles having the fewest. According to the authors, the approach could potentially be generalized to other disease states and immunological phenotypes. Some IMGT-functional V segments, including TRBV6-2 and TRBV6-3, could not be distinguished by the 87-base-pair reads and were therefore excluded. The only immune exposure information available for the cohort was CMV serostatus. A later genetic analysis associated a missense DCLRE1C variant with V-gene and J-gene trimming of TCR beta chains, and an independent cohort replicated the association.

For this clone: Its antigen has not been determined. No much larger clone exists at a distance of one base, and base qualities are not known.

The method was the immunoSEQ multiplex PCR assay. For the multiplex PCR, a mixture combining 60 forward primers for TCR Vbeta segments and 13 reverse primers for TCR Jbeta segments was used. A multiplex PCR assay on genomic DNA amplified the CDR3 region of rearranged TCR beta genes. Amplified TCR beta libraries were sequenced as 87-base-pair reads on the Illumina HiSeq System. As for how the authors treated the data: A later analysis tallied around 80 million unique TCR beta chains across the 650 to 750 repertoires, and approximately 12 million of those chains were shared by two or more donors. To remove PCR and sequencing errors, raw reads were error-corrected and collapsed into unique sequences using a nearest-neighbor algorithm that merged closely related sequences. Alignment of CDR3 sequences to IMGT reference sequences was used to assign V, D and J gene segments. Each retained sequence needed at least a six-nucleotide match to both a V gene segment and a J gene segment. Rearrangements were classified as productive when the CDR3 lacked stop codons and remained in frame with V and J, and all other rearrangements were classified as non-productive. CDR3 was defined by IMGT convention, running from the second conserved V-encoded cysteine to the conserved J-encoded phenylalanine. In an earlier analysis of approximately 500 of the donors, sequences lacking an unambiguous match to a single V gene segment were excluded. In an earlier analysis of 450 to 750 of the donors, a V segment was called functional when productive rearrangements were above 56.7%, and segregating when the standard deviation between donors exceeded 5%. A statistical classification framework was built to diagnose cytomegalovirus status from the catalog of TCR beta chain sequences. A later analysis assigned V and J genes by comparing TCR nucleotide sequences with IMGT/GENE-DB human TR gene sequences. The TCRdist pipeline was used in a later analysis to assign CDR3 sequences and most-parsimonious VDJ recombination scenarios. In a later analysis, each TCR beta chain was defined by its CDR3 amino acid sequence together with its V-gene family, and reads lacking a unique V-gene family were excluded. To address suspected cross-contamination and a sequencing artifact, a later analysis removed approximately 600 highly shared, low-generation-probability nucleotide sequences. In a later analysis, a clonal expansion index was calculated for each public chain from normalized within-repertoire ranks of inferred template counts. In a later analysis, generation probabilities were computed with a VDJ recombination model fitted to out-of-frame rearrangements, and the resulting probabilities were checked against IGoR. A later analysis scored TCR-TCR, TCR-HLA and TCR-CMV co-occurrence with hypergeometric tests, applying a repertoire-size bias correction to TCR pairs. To estimate false discovery rates, a later analysis permuted the HLA or CMV assignments 20 times. In a later analysis, co-occurring TCRs were grouped using DBSCAN, with TCRdist sequence similarity added in when clustering inside HLA-allele-positive subsets. Repertoires with fewer than 30,000 or more than 120,000 public chains were left out of co-occurrence clustering, as were five repertoires with anomalous nucleotide sharing. The table was pulled from immuneACCESS by TCRdb, which kept in-frame rearrangements only. Such tables lose some clones; where checked, under half of the loss comes from unresolved V genes, and the rest has no known cause. That table is the source of V, J and clone size, and D and trimming were worked out from the DNA. The sample table shows roughly 200,000 clones, and more than 60% are seen once. The top ten constitute 1.7% of the sample.

The CDR3, cysteine through phenylalanine, is 14 amino acids long. Solely the CDR3 DNA is kept, with 42 bases framed from the first base. The trim is 5 bases for V and 8 bases for J, with a gap of 17 bases between the germline ends. The cohort consisted of 670 or so healthy bone marrow donors. At the time of sampling, every cohort member was nominally healthy, though immune exposures that went unrecorded were likely present. The donor was CMV seronegative and was included in the group of a few hundred seronegative cohort members. A peripheral blood sample was provided by each donor, and peripheral blood mononuclear cells were used for TCR beta sequencing. The Qiagen DNeasy Blood Extraction Kit was used to extract genomic DNA from the blood cell samples.

Material for sequencing was PBMCs. The rearrangement combines TRBV5-3 with TRBJ2-1, with TRBD1 tentatively as D gene (5 bases match). TRBV5-3 is treated as an ORF (open reading frame) with a function not yet certain. The TCR was taken from a middle-aged man in good health and CMV-seronegative. The CDR3 sequence is CARREWGFAHEQFF. The DNA sequence follows: TGTGCCAGAAGGGAGTGGGGCTTCGCACATGAGCAGTTCTTC.